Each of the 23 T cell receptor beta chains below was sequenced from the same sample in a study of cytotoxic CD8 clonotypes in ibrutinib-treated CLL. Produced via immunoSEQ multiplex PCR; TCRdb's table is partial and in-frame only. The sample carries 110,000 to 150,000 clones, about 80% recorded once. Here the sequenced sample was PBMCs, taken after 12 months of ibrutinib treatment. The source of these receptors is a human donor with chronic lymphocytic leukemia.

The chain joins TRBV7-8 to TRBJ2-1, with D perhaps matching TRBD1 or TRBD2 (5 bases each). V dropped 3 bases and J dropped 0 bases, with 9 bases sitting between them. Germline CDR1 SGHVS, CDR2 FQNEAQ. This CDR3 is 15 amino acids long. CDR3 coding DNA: TGTGCCAGCAGCTTCCTGGGGACCTCCTACAATGAGCAGTTCTTC. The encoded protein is CASSFLGTSYNEQFF.

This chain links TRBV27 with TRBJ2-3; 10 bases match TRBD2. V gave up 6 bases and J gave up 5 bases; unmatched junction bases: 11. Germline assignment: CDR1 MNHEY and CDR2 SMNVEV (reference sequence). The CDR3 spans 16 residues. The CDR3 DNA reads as TGTGCCAGCAGCCGACCCCTAGCGGGAGATTTAGATACGCAGTATTTT. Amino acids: CASSRPLAGDLDTQYF.

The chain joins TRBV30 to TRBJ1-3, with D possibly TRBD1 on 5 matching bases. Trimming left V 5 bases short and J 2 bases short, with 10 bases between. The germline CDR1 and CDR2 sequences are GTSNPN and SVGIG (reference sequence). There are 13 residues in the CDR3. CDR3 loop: CAWGGYAGNTIYF. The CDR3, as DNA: TGTGCCTGGGGGGGATATGCTGGAAACACCATATATTTT.

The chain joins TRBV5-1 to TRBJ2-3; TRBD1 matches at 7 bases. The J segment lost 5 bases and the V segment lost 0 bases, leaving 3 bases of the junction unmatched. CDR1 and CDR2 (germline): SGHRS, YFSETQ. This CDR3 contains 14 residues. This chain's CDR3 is CASSLGDSQDTQYF. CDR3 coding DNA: TGCGCCAGCAGCTTGGGGGACAGTCAAGATACGCAGTATTTT.

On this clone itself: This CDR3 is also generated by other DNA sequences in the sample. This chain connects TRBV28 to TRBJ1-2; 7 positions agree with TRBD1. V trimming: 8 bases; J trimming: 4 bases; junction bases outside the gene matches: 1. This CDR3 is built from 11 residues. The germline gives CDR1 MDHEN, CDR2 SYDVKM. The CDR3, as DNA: TGTGCCAGCCGACAGGGCTATGGCTACACCTTC. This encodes CASRQGYGYTF.

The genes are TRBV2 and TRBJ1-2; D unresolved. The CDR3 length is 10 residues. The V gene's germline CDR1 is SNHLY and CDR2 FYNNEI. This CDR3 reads CAQEGPGYTF. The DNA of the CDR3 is TGTGCACAAGAAGGCCCTGGCTACACCTTC.

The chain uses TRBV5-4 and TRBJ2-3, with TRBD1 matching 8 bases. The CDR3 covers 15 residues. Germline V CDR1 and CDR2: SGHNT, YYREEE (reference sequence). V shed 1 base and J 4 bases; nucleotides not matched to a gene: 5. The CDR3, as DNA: TGTGCCAGCAGCTTGACAGGGGGTAGCGCAGATACGCAGTATTTT. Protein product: CASSLTGGSADTQYF.

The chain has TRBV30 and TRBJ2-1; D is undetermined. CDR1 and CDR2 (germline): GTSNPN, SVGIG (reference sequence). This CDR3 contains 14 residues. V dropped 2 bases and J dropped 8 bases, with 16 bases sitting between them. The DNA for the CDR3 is TGTGCCTGGAGTTTGCGAGACTCTTACGATGAGCAGTTCTTC. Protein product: CAWSLRDSYDEQFF. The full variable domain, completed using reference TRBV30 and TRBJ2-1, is SQTIHQWPATLVQPVGSPLSLECTVEGTSNPNLYWYRQAAGRGLQLLFYSVGIGQISSEVPQNLSASRPQDRQFILSSKKLLLSDSGFYLCAWSLRDSYDEQFFGPGTRLTVL.

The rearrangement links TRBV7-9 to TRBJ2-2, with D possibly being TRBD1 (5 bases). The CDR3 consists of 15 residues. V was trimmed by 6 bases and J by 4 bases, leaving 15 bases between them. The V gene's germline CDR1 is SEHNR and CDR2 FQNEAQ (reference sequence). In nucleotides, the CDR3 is TGTGCCAGCAGTCATTCAGTCAGGGTCACCGGGGAGCTGTTTTTT. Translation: CASSHSVRVTGELFF.

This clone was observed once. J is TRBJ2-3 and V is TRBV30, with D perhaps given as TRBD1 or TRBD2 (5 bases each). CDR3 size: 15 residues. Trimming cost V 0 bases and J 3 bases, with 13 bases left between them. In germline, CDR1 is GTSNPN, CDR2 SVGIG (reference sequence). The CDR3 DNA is TGTGCCTGGAGTGTACGGGTCGGGGCAACAGATACGCAGTATTTT. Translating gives CAWSVRVGATDTQYF.

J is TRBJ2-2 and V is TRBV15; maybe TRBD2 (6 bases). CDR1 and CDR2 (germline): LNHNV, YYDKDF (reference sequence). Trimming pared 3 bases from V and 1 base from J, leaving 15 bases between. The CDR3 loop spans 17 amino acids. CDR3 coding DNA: TGTGCCACCAGCAGGCGTTCCGGGACTGTGAACACCGGGGAGCTGTTTTTT. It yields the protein CATSRRSGTVNTGELFF.

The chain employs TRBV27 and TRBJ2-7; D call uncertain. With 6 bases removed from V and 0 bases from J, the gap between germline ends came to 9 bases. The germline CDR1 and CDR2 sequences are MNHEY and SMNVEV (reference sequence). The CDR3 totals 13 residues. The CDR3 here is CASRSRASYEQYF. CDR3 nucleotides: TGTGCCAGCAGGTCACGTGCCTCCTACGAGCAGTACTTC.

CDR3 coding DNA: TGTGCCAGCTCGGTCCGACAGCAAAATGAAAAACTGTTTTTT. Protein: CASSVRQQNEKLFF. The chain employs TRBV18 and TRBJ1-4; D possibly corresponds to TRBD1 (5 bases). CDR3 length: 14 residues. Trimming cost V 6 bases and J 5 bases, with 13 bases left between them. Germline values: CDR1 KGHSH, CDR2 LQKENI.

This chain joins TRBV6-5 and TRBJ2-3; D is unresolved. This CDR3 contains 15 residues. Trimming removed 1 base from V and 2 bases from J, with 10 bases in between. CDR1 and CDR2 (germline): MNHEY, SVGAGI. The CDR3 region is CASSYLSETTDTQYF. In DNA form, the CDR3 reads TGTGCCAGCAGTTACTTAAGCGAAACCACAGATACGCAGTATTTT.

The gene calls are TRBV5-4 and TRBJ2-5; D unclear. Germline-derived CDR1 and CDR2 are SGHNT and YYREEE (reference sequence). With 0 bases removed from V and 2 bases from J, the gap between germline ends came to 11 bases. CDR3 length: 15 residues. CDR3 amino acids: CASSLVFSQQETQYF. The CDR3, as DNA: TGTGCCAGCAGCTTGGTATTTTCACAACAAGAGACCCAGTACTTC. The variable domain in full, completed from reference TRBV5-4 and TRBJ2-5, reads ETGVTQSPTHLIKTRGQQVTLRCSSQSGHNTVSWYQQALGQGPQFIFQYYREEENGRGNFPPRFSGLQFPNYSSELNVNALELDDSALYLCASSLVFSQQETQYFGPGTRLLVL.

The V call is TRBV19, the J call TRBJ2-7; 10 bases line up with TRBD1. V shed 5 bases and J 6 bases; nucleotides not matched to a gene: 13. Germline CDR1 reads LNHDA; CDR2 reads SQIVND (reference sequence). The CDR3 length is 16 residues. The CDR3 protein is CASSSPSATGGSEQYF. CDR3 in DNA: TGTGCCAGTAGTTCGCCCTCCGCGACAGGGGGCTCCGAGCAGTACTTC. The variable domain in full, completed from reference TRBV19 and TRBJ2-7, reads DGGITQSPKYLFRKEGQNVTLSCEQNLNHDAMYWYRQDPGQGLRLIYYSQIVNDFQKGDIAEGYSVSREKKESFPLTVTSAQKNPTAFYLCASSSPSATGGSEQYFGPGTRLTVT.

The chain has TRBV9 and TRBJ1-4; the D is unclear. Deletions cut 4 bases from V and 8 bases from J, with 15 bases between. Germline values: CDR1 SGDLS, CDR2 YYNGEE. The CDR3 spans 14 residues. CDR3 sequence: CASSLQDGREKLFF. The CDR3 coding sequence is TGTGCCAGCAGCCTCCAGGATGGACGGGAAAAACTGTTTTTT.

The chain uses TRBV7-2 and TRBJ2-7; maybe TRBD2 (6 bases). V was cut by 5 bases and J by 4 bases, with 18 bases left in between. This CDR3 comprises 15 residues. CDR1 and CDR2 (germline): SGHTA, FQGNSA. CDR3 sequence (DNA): TGTGCCAGCAGCCTTCGTGGCGGGGTCTTATACGAGCAGTACTTC. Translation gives CASSLRGGVLYEQYF.

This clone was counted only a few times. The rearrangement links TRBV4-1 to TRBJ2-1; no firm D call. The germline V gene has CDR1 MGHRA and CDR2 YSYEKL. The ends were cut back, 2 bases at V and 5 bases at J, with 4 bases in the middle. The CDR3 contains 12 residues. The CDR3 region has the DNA TGCGCCAGCAGCCAACGCAACAATGAGCAGTTCTTC. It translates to CASSQRNNEQFF.

In nucleotides, the CDR3 is TGTGCCAGCGGAGTCGAAGGGCGGGAAAAACTGTTTTTT. Translation: CASGVEGREKLFF. The chain employs TRBV28 and TRBJ1-4; D remains unclear. This CDR3 is built from 13 residues. Trimming shortened V by 8 bases and J by 8 bases, and 15 bases separated the two germline ends. Germline assignment: CDR1 MDHEN and CDR2 SYDVKM.

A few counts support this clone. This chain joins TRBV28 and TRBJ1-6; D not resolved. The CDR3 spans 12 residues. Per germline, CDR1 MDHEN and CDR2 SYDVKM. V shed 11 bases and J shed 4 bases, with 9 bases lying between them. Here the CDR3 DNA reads TGTGCCGCCTATACATATAATTCACCCCTCCACTTT. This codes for CAAYTYNSPLHF.

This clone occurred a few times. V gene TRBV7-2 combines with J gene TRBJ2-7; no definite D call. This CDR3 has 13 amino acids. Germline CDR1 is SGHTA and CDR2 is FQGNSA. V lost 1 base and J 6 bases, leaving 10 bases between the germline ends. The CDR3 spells CASSLELLAEQYF. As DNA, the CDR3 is TGTGCCAGCAGCTTAGAGTTATTGGCCGAGCAGTACTTC.

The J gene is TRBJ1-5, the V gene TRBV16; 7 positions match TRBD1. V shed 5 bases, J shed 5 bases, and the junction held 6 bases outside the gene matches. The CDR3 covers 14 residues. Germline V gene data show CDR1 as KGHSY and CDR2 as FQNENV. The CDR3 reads CASSTDRSYQPQHF. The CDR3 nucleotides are TGTGCCAGCAGCACGGACAGGAGTTATCAGCCCCAGCATTTT.